The T cell receptor (beta chain) described here comes from a study of response to subunit inactivated influenza vaccine. This clonotype was seen many times. Its specificity is not known. CDR1 and CDR2 from the germline V gene are DFQATT and SNEGSKA (reference sequence). The CDR3 is made up of 15 amino acids. V was pared by 3 bases and J by 1 base, with 14 bases between. Study-wide results and caveats: Only a handful of new T cells, the authors suggested, are recruited with each seasonal influenza vaccination.

TCRdb redid the calling of the RT-PCR reads with MiXCR, one entry per CDR3 protein. The sample holds 550,000 to 800,000 distinct CDR3 sequences, 14% seen once. The TCR comes from a man in his fifties who received an inactivated influenza vaccine. V usage is TRBV20-1 and J usage is TRBJ2-3; tentative D call: TRBD2 (5 bases). The sequencing here drew on PBMCs from blood, taken roughly 15 days before vaccination. The CDR3 bases are TGCAGTGCTAGTGGCGTCCGGGGTGGCACAGATACGCAGTATTTT. It yields the protein CSASGVRGGTDTQYF.